The present T cell receptor (beta chain) was sequenced within a study of beta chain features in type 1 diabetes. The study's findings and limits: Shortening that was moderate but significant affected the TCRB CDR3s of Type 1 diabetes patients in all four CD4+ subsets.

Purity (above 98%) was reached by all sorted populations. This clone was seen only a few times. The antigen remains unidentified. Of the isolated RNA, all was reverse transcribed, and so the sequenced material was expressed TCRB transcripts. Here immunoSEQ multiplex PCR was the method, and the copy in TCRdb shows in-frame clones only, minus some. The sample has some 700,000 clones; around 15% are singletons. This receptor was taken from a young man with type 1 diabetes. Input material: naive CD4+ T cells from blood.

CDR3 region: CASNPGTSEYNEQFF. The CDR3 DNA is TGTGCCAGCAACCCCGGGACTAGCGAGTACAATGAGCAGTTCTTC. V and J are TRBV11-1 and TRBJ2-1, with 10 bases that match TRBD2. Losses at the gene ends were 7 bases for V and 4 bases for J; bases not matched to a gene: 7. This CDR3 has 15 residues. Germline CDR1 reads SGHAT; CDR2 reads FQDESV (reference sequence).